The 28 T cell receptor beta chains below were found in one sample sequenced in a study of glioma-infiltrating T cells after dendritic cell vaccination. Sequenced by immunoSEQ multiplex PCR; TCRdb stores in-frame clones only, minus some. The table lists approximately 91,000 clones, 80% to 90% of them singletons. The time point: after dendritic cell vaccination, including at tumor progression/relapse. The source material was blood, sampled after dendritic cell vaccination. The receptors stem from a human donor with glioblastoma.

This chain joins TRBV19 and TRBJ2-5; weak D call: TRBD1 (6 bases). Trimming left V 6 bases short and J 1 base short, with 9 bases between. CDR1 and CDR2 (germline): LNHDA, SQIVND (reference sequence). This CDR3 spans 13 amino acids. The CDR3 loop reads CASRDSPQETQYF. Written as DNA, the CDR3 is TGTGCCAGTAGGGACAGTCCCCAAGAGACCCAGTACTTC.

The CDR3 region is CASSESPTGRGPQHF. As DNA, the CDR3 is TGCGCCAGCAGTGAGTCTCCTACAGGGCGCGGGCCCCAGCATTTT. This chain joins TRBV10-1 and TRBJ1-5, with D perhaps matching TRBD1 (6 bases). Germline V gene data show CDR1 as WNHNN and CDR2 as SYGVQD (reference sequence). CDR3 size: 15 residues. V was cut by 0 bases and J by 9 bases, with 15 bases left in between.

This clone was observed once. The gene calls are TRBV9 and TRBJ2-1; weak D call: TRBD1 (7 bases). The CDR3 is made up of 15 amino acids. Looked up from germline, CDR1 is SGDLS and CDR2 is YYNGEE. Trimming took off 0 bases at V and 4 bases at J, with 11 bases between the two ends. This CDR3 is CASSVDSGGYNEQFF. Here the CDR3 DNA reads TGTGCCAGCAGCGTAGATTCAGGGGGGTACAATGAGCAGTTCTTC.

The chain recombines TRBV27 with TRBJ1-6; no firm D call. The V gene lost 0 bases and the J gene lost 3 bases, with 9 bases spanning the gap. Germline loops: CDR1 MNHEY, CDR2 SMNVEV (reference sequence). The CDR3 covers 16 residues. CDR3 protein: CASSLSARIYNSPLHF. The CDR3, as DNA: TGTGCCAGCAGTTTATCGGCCAGGATCTATAATTCACCCCTCCACTTT.

This sequence joins TRBV7-6 and TRBJ2-5; 12 bases map to TRBD2. Per germline, CDR1 SGHVS and CDR2 FNYEAQ. CDR3 size: 16 residues. J gave up 5 bases and V 5 bases, and 9 bases lay outside the gene matches. The CDR3 spells CASSRRLAGVDETQYF. DNA for the CDR3: TGTGCCAGCAGCCGTCGACTAGCGGGGGTGGATGAGACCCAGTACTTC.

The rearrangement uses TRBV11-2 and TRBJ2-2; weak D call: TRBD2 (5 bases). CDR3 length: 13 amino acids. V was pared by 4 bases and J by 5 bases, with 8 bases between. CDR1 is SGHAT and CDR2 is FQNNGV in the germline V gene. The CDR3 coding sequence is TGTGCCAGCAGCTCCTGGGAGACCGGGGAGCTGTTTTTT. Its translation: CASSSWETGELFF.

The rearrangement joins TRBV6-5 to TRBJ1-1; 8 bases are a match to TRBD1. Germline loops: CDR1 MNHEY, CDR2 SVGAGI. CDR3 size: 15 residues. V shed 2 bases and J 1 base; nucleotides not matched to a gene: 3. CDR3: CASSYAGTGNTEAFF. DNA for the CDR3: TGTGCCAGCAGTTACGCCGGGACAGGGAACACTGAAGCTTTCTTT.

The chain joins TRBV6-5 to TRBJ1-1; D not certain. The germline CDR1 and CDR2 sequences are MNHEY and SVGAGI. The CDR3 consists of 12 residues. Trimming took 6 bases from V and 0 from J, leaving 5 bases between them. CDR3 DNA sequence: TGTGCCAGCAGCCAAATGAACACTGAAGCTTTCTTT. It codes for CASSQMNTEAFF.

This chain links TRBV9 with TRBJ1-2, with a weak D call TRBD1 (5 bases). Germline lookup yields CDR1 SGDLS and CDR2 YYNGEE. The CDR3 length is 15 residues. V was cut by 0 bases and J by 8 bases, with 17 bases left in between. CDR3 sequence reads: CASSVDGGRGRGYTF. The CDR3 DNA reads TGTGCCAGCAGCGTAGACGGGGGAAGGGGTCGCGGCTACACCTTC.

This sequence joins TRBV6-1 and TRBJ2-7, with D perhaps matching TRBD1 (5 bases). The ends were cut back, 7 bases at V and 1 base at J, with 17 bases in the middle. CDR3 length: 15 amino acids. The V gene's germline CDR1 is MNHNS and CDR2 SASEGT. The CDR3 spells CASTRHRTSSYEQYF. CDR3 DNA sequence: TGTGCCAGCACAAGACACCGGACATCGTCCTACGAGCAGTACTTC.

The chain couples TRBV6-5 to TRBJ2-5; D might be TRBD2 (6 bases). Per germline, CDR1 MNHEY and CDR2 SVGAGI. The CDR3 runs to 13 residues. Trimming took 6 bases from V and 2 from J, leaving 10 bases between them. CDR3 sequence: CASSPREQETQYF. CDR3 DNA sequence: TGTGCCAGCAGCCCCCGGGAGCAAGAGACCCAGTACTTC.

V usage is TRBV6-1 and J usage is TRBJ2-2, with a tentative D call TRBD2 (6 bases). The ends were cut back, 3 bases at V and 4 bases at J, with 6 bases in the middle. The CDR3 sequence is 13 residues long. CDR1 is MNHNS and CDR2 is SASEGT in the germline V gene. The CDR3 coding sequence is TGTGCCAGCAGTGAGGGGGGCACCGGGGAGCTGTTTTTT. It is translated as CASSEGGTGELFF.

The V call is TRBV4-2, the J call TRBJ2-1, with 12 bases aligning to TRBD2. The CDR3 extends over 18 amino acids. Germline CDR1 is LGHNA and CDR2 is YNFKEQ. The junction had 10 bases not matched to a gene; V was cut back by 2 bases and J by 5 bases. Written as DNA, the CDR3 is TGTGCCAGCAGCCAAATTCCTAGCGGGGGGGCGGGGCACAATGAGCAGTTCTTC. Translating it yields CASSQIPSGGAGHNEQFF.

CDR3 bases: TGTGCCAGCAGCTCCCAGGGGAAAGATACGCAGTATTTT. Translated: CASSSQGKDTQYF. The rearrangement joins TRBV5-4 to TRBJ2-3; D is perhaps TRBD1 (6 bases). V shed 3 bases and J shed 5 bases, with 10 bases lying between them. Germline values: CDR1 SGHNT, CDR2 YYREEE (reference sequence). This CDR3 comprises 13 residues.

This clone was counted once. The chain recombines TRBV6-4 with TRBJ1-3; D is possibly TRBD1 (5 bases). Trimming left V 5 bases short and J 1 base short, with 24 bases between. This CDR3 is built from 19 residues. CDR1 is MRHNA and CDR2 is SNTAGT in the germline V gene. The CDR3 loop is CASSSPGQGIGFSGNTIYF. The CDR3 region has the DNA TGTGCCAGCAGTTCCCCCGGGCAGGGAATCGGTTTTTCTGGAAACACCATATATTTT.

The V call is TRBV7-2, the J call TRBJ1-2; D not resolved. Germline CDR1 SGHTA, CDR2 FQGNSA. The CDR3 length is 12 residues. Trimming stripped 4 bases from V and 6 bases from J, with 9 bases between. For the CDR3, the DNA is TGTGCCAGCAGCTGGCGGGGAGATGGCTACACCTTC. It translates to CASSWRGDGYTF. The whole variable domain, remainder taken from reference TRBV7-2 and TRBJ1-2, is GAGVSQSPSNKVTEKGKDVELRCDPISGHTALYWYRQSLGQGLEFLIYFQGNSAPDKSGLPSDRFSAERTGGSVSTLTIQRTQQEDSAVYLCASSWRGDGYTFGSGTRLTVV.

This sequence joins TRBV19 and TRBJ1-5; 8 bases are a match to TRBD1. CDR1 is LNHDA, CDR2 SQIVND, per germline (reference sequence). CDR3 length: 16 amino acids. V lost 5 bases to trimming and J lost 7 bases; unmatched junction nucleotides: 13. CDR3 in amino acids: CASSPTWGTGGQPQHF. CDR3 bases: TGTGCCAGTAGTCCTACATGGGGGACAGGAGGACAGCCCCAGCATTTT.

The CDR3 DNA follows: TGTGCCAGCAGCTCCCGACAGGGCCCCGGGTATGGTGAGCAGTTCTTC. Its translation: CASSSRQGPGYGEQFF. The chain joins TRBV5-4 to TRBJ2-1; 7 nucleotides match TRBD1. Germline CDR1 and CDR2: SGHNT and YYREEE (reference sequence). The CDR3 runs 16 residues. Trimming at V came to 3 bases and at J to 9 bases, leaving 15 bases not matched to a gene. Using reference TRBV5-4 and TRBJ2-1 for the parts outside the CDR3, the full variable domain is ETGVTQSPTHLIKTRGQQVTLRCSSQSGHNTVSWYQQALGQGPQFIFQYYREEENGRGNFPPRFSGLQFPNYSSELNVNALELDDSALYLCASSSRQGPGYGEQFFGPGTRLTVL.

This chain connects TRBV7-9 to TRBJ1-5; 7 bases match TRBD1. V shed 0 bases and J 4 bases; nucleotides not matched to a gene: 3. In germline, CDR1 is SEHNR, CDR2 FQNEAQ (reference sequence). The CDR3 runs to 15 residues. The CDR3 nucleotides read TGTGCCAGCAGCTTAGCCCTGACAGGGAATCAGCCCCAGCATTTT. Encoded protein: CASSLALTGNQPQHF.

The V gene is TRBV7-3, the J gene TRBJ2-1; D is unclear. CDR1 is SGHTA, CDR2 FQGTGA, per germline. Deletions cut 4 bases from V and 2 bases from J, with 12 bases between. The CDR3 contains 15 residues. For the CDR3, the DNA is TGTGCCAGCAGCTCCCCGGCGGTCACCTACAATGAGCAGTTCTTC. The encoded protein is CASSSPAVTYNEQFF.

The gene calls are TRBV19 and TRBJ1-2; D unresolved. The germline CDR1 and CDR2 sequences are LNHDA and SQIVND (reference sequence). This CDR3 is 14 amino acids long. V was clipped by 0 bases and J by 4 bases, with 9 bases between them. The CDR3 spells CASSIERAAYGYTF. The CDR3 bases are TGTGCCAGTAGTATAGAGAGGGCAGCCTATGGCTACACCTTC.

This clone was recorded once. The CDR3 DNA is TGTGCCAGCAGCTTAGGTAGCGGGGGGCAATACAATGAGCAGTTCTTC. Its translation: CASSLGSGGQYNEQFF. The rearrangement uses TRBV7-2 and TRBJ2-1; 10 nucleotides match TRBD2. J was trimmed by 4 bases and V by 1 base; bases with no gene match: 4. Germline V gene sequence: CDR1 SGHTA, CDR2 FQGNSA. The CDR3 extends over 16 amino acids.

The rearrangement joins TRBV5-1 to TRBJ2-3, with 8 bases lining up with TRBD2. V dropped 6 bases and J dropped 5; count of bases not matched to a gene: 11. The CDR3 length is 15 residues. Germline V gene data show CDR1 as SGHRS and CDR2 as YFSETQ. This CDR3 reads CASTQSGRPEDTQYF. In DNA form, the CDR3 reads TGCGCCAGCACTCAAAGCGGGAGACCGGAAGATACGCAGTATTTT.

The chain employs TRBV5-1 and TRBJ1-6; 7 bases agree with TRBD1. Trimming took 0 bases from V and 9 from J; bases not matched to a gene: 6. Germline CDR1 is SGHRS and CDR2 is YFSETQ. The CDR3 totals 15 residues. DNA for the CDR3: TGCGCCAGCAGCTTGGCATGGGACAGCAGTTCACCCCTCCACTTT. It codes for CASSLAWDSSSPLHF.

This chain links TRBV6-1 with TRBJ1-3; 7 bases align to TRBD1. The J segment lost 0 bases and the V segment lost 7 bases, leaving 6 bases of the junction unmatched. The germline V gene encodes CDR1 MNHNS and CDR2 SASEGT. CDR3 length equals 15 residues. The CDR3 loop reads CASTPTGHSGNTIYF. The DNA for the CDR3 is TGTGCCAGCACCCCGACAGGGCACTCTGGAAACACCATATATTTT.

J is TRBJ2-5 and V is TRBV5-1, with 8 nucleotides matching TRBD1. CDR1 and CDR2 from the germline V gene are SGHRS and YFSETQ. The CDR3 loop spans 14 amino acids. V gave up 4 bases and J gave up 0 bases; unmatched junction bases: 2. CDR3 loop: CASSVRGHQETQYF. In nucleotides, the CDR3 is TGCGCCAGCAGCGTCAGGGGGCACCAAGAGACCCAGTACTTC.

V and J are TRBV6-5 and TRBJ1-1; 9 bases are shared with TRBD1. V trimming: 5 bases; J trimming: 1 base; junction bases outside the gene matches: 5. In germline, CDR1 is MNHEY, CDR2 SVGAGI. The CDR3 has 15 residues. CDR3 sequence: CASSTGGAGNTEAFF. For the CDR3, the DNA is TGTGCCAGCAGTACAGGGGGCGCCGGGAACACTGAAGCTTTCTTT.

This sequence joins TRBV6-1 and TRBJ1-4, with TRBD1 as a possible D gene (6 bases). CDR1 is MNHNS and CDR2 is SASEGT in the germline V gene. The CDR3 is 15 residues long. V gave up 7 bases and J gave up 7 bases, with 19 bases separating them. CDR3 loop: CASTPPGGDGEKLFF. For the CDR3, the DNA is TGTGCCAGCACTCCACCGGGGGGCGATGGTGAAAAACTGTTTTTT.